This T cell receptor beta chain was sequenced during a study of blood T cell repertoires in COVID-19. The CDR3 has 17 amino acids. The germline V gene encodes CDR1 SGDLS and CDR2 YYNGEE. V was shortened by 0 bases and J by 2 bases, with 12 bases between the two germline ends. Sequencing was performed with immunoSEQ multiplex PCR; in TCRdb, only in-frame clones are kept and a portion is missing. Here the sample spans some 200,000 clones, 85% being singletons. This rearrangement joins TRBV9 to TRBJ2-6; D is possibly TRBD1 (6 bases). Sequenced sample: peripheral blood. This TCR derives from a woman aged 70-85 years with COVID-19, enrolled during active disease. This CDR3 reads CASSVVGPGAGANVLTF. The CDR3 coding sequence is TGTGCCAGCAGCGTAGTGGGGCCAGGGGCTGGGGCCAACGTCCTGACTTTC.